Reported below is one T cell receptor beta chain. The antigen is not known. Donors sampled were nominally healthy, though unrecorded immune exposures were likely. This entry comes from a study of cytomegalovirus exposure and HLA in healthy donors. Germline V gene sequence: CDR1 MGHRA, CDR2 YSYEKL. The CDR3 length is 13 residues. V was pared by 0 bases and J by 4 bases, with 4 bases between. Study-wide points: For most subjects, TCR beta sequences were reported to predict HLA-A and HLA-B alleles with accuracy. Within an earlier analysis, most TCR beta V segments proved productive either about 87% or about 30% of the time.

PCR involved 60 Vbeta and 13 Jbeta primers. Measured with immunoSEQ multiplex PCR; TCRdb has only the in-frame clones, and not every one. The repertoire holds about 140,000 clones, with roughly 77% as singletons. This chain uses TRBV4-1 with TRBJ1-5; unclear D gene. This sequence was found in a female donor in good health and CMV-seronegative. What was sequenced was PBMCs. This CDR3 is CASSQDRNQPQHF. The DNA for the CDR3 is TGCGCCAGCAGCCAAGATCGGAATCAGCCCCAGCATTTT.